What follows are 11 T cell receptor beta chains derived from one specimen sequenced in a study of T cells in women clearing cervical HPV infection. Clones were read by immunoSEQ multiplex PCR, and TCRdb kept only the in-frame ones, dropping some. The listing contains approximately 30,000 clones. Material for sequencing was blood buffy coat. Source of these receptors: a woman aged 18-70 years with a cervical HPV16 infection that either progressed to CIN3+ or cleared (not recorded which).

About this clone: The read comes to an end 3 residues before the CDR3 does, leaving the germline J gene to fill in the end. V gene TRBV30 combines with J gene TRBJ1-2; D not resolved. Germline CDR1 is GTSNPN and CDR2 is SVGIG (reference sequence). The CDR3 has 14 residues. CDR3 residues: CAWRLAGAKNIYTF. Incomplete CDR3 DNA: TGTGCCTGGAGACTAGCGGGAGCCAAAAACATC.

Note on this clone: The CDR3 extends 3 residues past the end of the read, so its final part is completed from the germline J gene. The V gene is TRBV6-4, the J gene TRBJ1-5; TRBD1 aligns across 7 bases. Trimming at V came to 6 bases and at J to 6 bases, leaving 5 bases not matched to a gene. This CDR3 contains 13 residues. CDR1 MRHNA and CDR2 SNTAGT come from the germline V gene. Incomplete CDR3 DNA: TGTGCCAGCAGCGGACAGGCCTCTCAGCCC. Its translation is CASSGQASQP. The whole CDR3 sequence reads CASSGQASQPQHF.

With respect to this clone: Read sequence stops 3 residues before the CDR3 end, and the germline J gene provides the missing end. The rearrangement uses TRBV18 and TRBJ1-2; weak D call: TRBD1 (6 bases). The CDR3 totals 16 residues. Germline CDR1 and CDR2: KGHSH and LQKENI. This chain's CDR3 is CASSPPRGTTGNDYTF. The sequenced CDR3 bases are TGTGCCAGCTCACCACCGAGGGGGACCACGGGGAACGAC.

Notes on this clone: The sequence runs out 3 residues before the end of the CDR3; the remainder is reconstructed from the germline J gene. The rearrangement uses TRBV7-9 and TRBJ2-4; perhaps TRBD2 as D (6 bases). There are 12 residues in the CDR3. The V gene's germline CDR1 is SEHNR and CDR2 FQNEAQ (reference sequence). CDR3 DNA, as far as it was read: TGTGCCAGCAGCTGGAGGGCTCATGGT. It encodes CASSWRAHG. The CDR3 as a whole reads CASSWRAHGQYF.

In the case of this clone: The read finishes 3 residues shy of the CDR3 end, and the germline J gene is used to complete it. The chain links TRBV30 to TRBJ1-4, with 9 bases identical to TRBD1. This CDR3 region has 16 residues. Germline values: CDR1 GTSNPN, CDR2 SVGIG (reference sequence). The DNA read from the CDR3 is TGTGCCTTAAGCCGGGACAGGGTAAACGGTAATTCACCA. Its protein product is CALSRDRVNGNSP. The whole CDR3 sequence reads CALSRDRVNGNSPLFF.

Note on this clone: The read terminates 3 residues before the CDR3 end, so the remaining end is supplied by the germline J gene. V gene TRBV20-1 combines with J gene TRBJ2-7, with TRBD2 matching over 8 bases. The CDR3 has 14 amino acids. CDR1 DFQATT and CDR2 SNEGSKA come from the germline V gene (reference sequence). The ends lost 1 base at V and 5 bases at J; junction bases unmatched: 7. The chain's CDR3 is CSARARLAGHEQYF. The sequenced CDR3 bases are TGCAGTGCTAGAGCAAGGCTAGCGGGTCACGAG.

This clone counts as medium-sized by frequency. The CDR3 is cut off 3 residues early in the read; its end comes from the germline J gene. This chain uses TRBV2 with TRBJ2-7; D perhaps matches TRBD1 (5 bases). This CDR3 contains 15 residues. Trimming cost V 6 bases and J 3 bases, with 18 bases left between them. CDR1 is SNHLY, CDR2 FYNNEI, per germline. The sequenced part of the CDR3 DNA is TGTGCCAGCAGCGATTCCAGGGTGAATCTCTACGAG. This codes for CASSDSRVNLYE. The full CDR3 sequence reads CASSDSRVNLYEQYF.

Points on this clone: Sequencing ends 3 residues short of the CDR3 end; the germline J gene provides the rest. The genes are TRBV6-2 or TRBV6-3 and TRBJ1-2, with D possibly matching TRBD1 (5 bases). The germline V gene encodes CDR1 MNHEY and CDR2 SVGEGT. CDR3 length equals 12 residues. V was clipped by 8 bases and J by 7 bases, with 14 bases between them. The covered CDR3 bases are TGTGCCAGCGGAACTTCAGGGTTTGGC. Protein product: CASGTSGFG. The complete CDR3 protein is CASGTSGFGYTF.

Remarks on this clone: The sequence runs out 3 residues before the end of the CDR3; the remainder is reconstructed from the germline J gene. J is TRBJ2-1 and V is TRBV2; tentative D call: TRBD2 (5 bases). In germline, CDR1 is SNHLY, CDR2 FYNNEI. V lost 6 bases and J lost 4, with 10 bases in between. The CDR3 sequence is 13 residues long. CDR3 loop: CASSLDSYNEQFF. The CDR3 DNA, read in part, is TGTGCCAGCAGCTTGGACTCTTACAATGAG.

As concerns this clone: Sequencing ends 3 residues short of the CDR3 end; the germline J gene provides the rest. The genes are TRBV7-2 and TRBJ1-2; unclear D gene. The V gene's germline CDR1 is SGHTA and CDR2 FQGNSA. The CDR3 sequence is 14 residues long. CDR3 region: CASSSGVPLATYTF. Incomplete CDR3 DNA: TGTGCCAGCAGCTCCGGGGTTCCGTTGGCTACC. Filled out from reference TRBV7-2 and TRBJ1-2, the complete variable domain reads GAGVSQSPSNKVTEKGKDVELRCDPISGHTALYWYRQSLGQGLEFLIYFQGNSAPDKSGLPSDRFSAERTGGSVSTLTIQRTQQEDSAVYLCASSSGVPLATYTFGSGTRLTVV.

The CDR3 sequence: CASSMRGLRDTYTF. CDR3 DNA, as far as it was read: TGTGCCAGTAGTATGAGGGGACTCCGGGATACC. The V gene is TRBV19, the J gene TRBJ1-2, with D possibly being TRBD1 (5 bases). Read coverage stops 3 residues before the CDR3 terminus; the germline J gene supplies the remainder. The V gene's germline CDR1 is LNHDA and CDR2 SQIVND (reference sequence). The CDR3 has 14 residues. Supplemented by reference TRBV19 and TRBJ1-2, the full variable domain reads DGGITQSPKYLFRKEGQNVTLSCEQNLNHDAMYWYRQDPGQGLRLIYYSQIVNDFQKGDIAEGYSVSREKKESFPLTVTSAQKNPTAFYLCASSMRGLRDTYTFGSGTRLTVV.